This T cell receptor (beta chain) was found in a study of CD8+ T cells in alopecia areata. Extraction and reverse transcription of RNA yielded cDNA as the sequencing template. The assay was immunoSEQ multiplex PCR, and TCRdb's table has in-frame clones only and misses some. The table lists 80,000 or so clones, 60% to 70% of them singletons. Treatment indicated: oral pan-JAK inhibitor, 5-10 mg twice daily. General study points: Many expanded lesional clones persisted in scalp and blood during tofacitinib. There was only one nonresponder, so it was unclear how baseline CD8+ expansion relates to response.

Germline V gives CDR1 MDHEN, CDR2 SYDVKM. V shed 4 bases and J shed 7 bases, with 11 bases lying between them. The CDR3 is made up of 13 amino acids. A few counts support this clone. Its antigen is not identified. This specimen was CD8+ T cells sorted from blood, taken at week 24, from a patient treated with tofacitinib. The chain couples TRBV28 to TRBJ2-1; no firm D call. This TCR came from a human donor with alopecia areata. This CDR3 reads CASSWDTGNEQFF. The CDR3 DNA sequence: TGTGCCAGCAGTTGGGATACGGGTAATGAGCAGTTCTTC.